This TCR beta chain was identified during a study of blood T cell repertoires in COVID-19. Some clones are missing from TCRdb's copy, which holds only in-frame ones; the method was immunoSEQ multiplex PCR. The sample gives about 140,000 clones, over 80% of which show up once; less than 9% is in the top ten. Seattle participants joined during active infection and were tracked over time. The V and J ends lost 4 bases and 4 bases, in that order; junction bases with no gene match: 9. Germline CDR1 and CDR2: MGHRA and YSYEKL. CDR3 length: 15 residues. The sequencing input was peripheral blood. This receptor was taken from a man under 40 with COVID-19, enrolled during active disease. The J gene is TRBJ1-2, the V gene TRBV4-1; 7 positions match TRBD1. CDR3 in DNA: TGCGCCAGCAGCCCGGCAGACAGGGTCTCCTATGGCTACACCTTC. Protein: CASSPADRVSYGYTF.